These T cell receptor beta chains were read from a single sample in a study of blood T cell repertoires in COVID-19. Here immunoSEQ multiplex PCR was the method, and the copy in TCRdb shows in-frame clones only, minus some. Among 100,000 to 150,000 clones, more than 80% were seen once, and the ten largest hold around 4%. The sample consisted of peripheral blood. Source of these receptors: a man aged 40-50 years with acute or convalescent COVID-19. The CDR3 runs from the conserved cysteine through the conserved F or W. The D gene is left open where the match is weak. The size field is filled for only some rows; it gives once, few, many or a size class.

size: -
V: TRBV7-2
J: TRBJ1-1
D: TRBD1
CDR3: CASGILTGLNTEAFF
DNA: TGTGCCAGCGGAATCCTGACAGGGTTGAACACTGAAGCTTTCTTT

size: once
V: TRBV6-4
J: TRBJ2-7
D: TRBD1
CDR3: CASSETPGTGPYEQYF
DNA: TGTGCCAGCAGTGAAACCCCCGGGACAGGGCCATACGAGCAGTACTTC

size: -
V: TRBV5-4
J: TRBJ1-1
D: -
CDR3: CASSSGRMNTEAFF
DNA: TGTGCCAGCAGCTCGGGTCGGATGAACACTGAAGCTTTCTTT

size: once
V: TRBV6-1
J: TRBJ2-1
D: -
CDR3: CASSEDPSNNEQFF
DNA: TGTGCCAGCAGTGAAGATCCTAGCAACAATGAGCAGTTCTTC

size: -
V: TRBV6-4
J: TRBJ1-1
D: -
CDR3: CASSGSRGTEAFF
DNA: TGTGCCAGCAGTGGTAGCAGGGGTACTGAAGCTTTCTTT

size: -
V: TRBV6-5
J: TRBJ1-1
D: TRBD1
CDR3: CASSYSTQGASEAFF
DNA: TGTGCCAGCAGTTACTCGACGCAGGGGGCGTCTGAAGCTTTCTTT

size: -
V: TRBV2
J: TRBJ1-4
D: -
CDR3: CASRLQAATNEKLFF
DNA: TGTGCCAGCAGGTTGCAGGCAGCAACTAATGAAAAACTGTTTTTT

size: -
V: TRBV7-2
J: TRBJ2-7
D: TRBD2
CDR3: CASSLLVGTSGFIPYEQYF
DNA: TGTGCCAGCAGCTTATTAGTGGGGACTAGTGGTTTTATTCCGTACGAGCAGTACTTC

size: -
V: TRBV12-3/TRBV12-4
J: TRBJ2-7
D: -
CDR3: CASSFQLIYEQYF
DNA: TGTGCCAGCAGTTTTCAACTTATCTACGAGCAGTACTTC

size: few
V: TRBV9
J: TRBJ1-2
D: -
CDR3: CASSVVDSLNYGYTF
DNA: TGTGCCAGCAGCGTAGTTGACAGCCTCAACTATGGCTACACCTTC

size: -
V: TRBV11-2
J: TRBJ2-3
D: -
CDR3: CASSSRLDGYTDTQYF
DNA: TGTGCCAGCAGCTCCAGACTAGATGGGTACACAGATACGCAGTATTTT

size: -
V: TRBV3-1/TRBV3-2
J: TRBJ1-1
D: -
CDR3: CASSQAPPRTEAFF
DNA: TGTGCCAGCAGCCAAGCACCCCCACGGACTGAAGCTTTCTTT

size: -
V: TRBV5-1
J: TRBJ1-1
D: -
CDR3: CASRRDGFVTEAFF
DNA: TGCGCCAGCAGGCGCGACGGGTTCGTCACTGAAGCTTTCTTT

size: -
V: TRBV7-9
J: TRBJ1-1
D: TRBD1
CDR3: CASSLAQGANEAFF
DNA: TGTGCCAGCAGCTTAGCGCAGGGGGCGAATGAAGCTTTCTTT

size: -
V: TRBV18
J: TRBJ1-1
D: -
CDR3: CASSPPGGVGTEAFF
DNA: TGTGCCAGCTCACCACCTGGGGGGGTGGGTACTGAAGCTTTCTTT